The clone carrying this T cell receptor (beta chain) has only one observation. Its antigen is unknown. Profiled with immunoSEQ multiplex PCR; TCRdb holds only in-frame clones, not every one. The table has around 4,100 clones, 68% seen once. These data are taken from a study of CD8 T cell repertoires and HIV-1 epitope variants. Study-wide context: Control wells had CMV/EBV/flu peptides, negative Ebola AY9, or no peptide. Tested: three Gag epitope families, Nef HW9 and YT9.

The sample consisted of cultured CD8+ T cells derived from PBMCs. The sequence derives from a male donor with HIV.

CDR3 sequence reads: CASSLVGGNNEQFF. The CDR3 nucleotides are TGTGCCAGCAGTTTAGTGGGAGGGAATAATGAGCAGTTCTTC. The gene calls are TRBV28 and TRBJ2-1, with 7 bases fitting TRBD2. The V segment lost 2 bases and the J segment 7 bases; nucleotides outside the gene matches: 5. Germline CDR1 MDHEN, CDR2 SYDVKM. The CDR3 has 14 amino acids.